This TCR beta chain derives from a study of T cell responses to AZD1222 COVID-19 vaccine. Findings and limits, study-wide: Baseline serology detected seropositivity in only a handful of AZD1222 recipients. Regions left unmutated in variants are reportedly the target of nearly half of spike-specific TCRs. Scientists sampled the repertoires only once the peak T cell response had passed.

In germline, CDR1 is LGHNT, CDR2 FRNRAP. CDR3 length: 14 amino acids. V gave up 0 bases and J gave up 10 bases, with 14 bases separating them. As to this clone: Antigen: not known.

Sequencing was performed with immunoSEQ multiplex PCR; in TCRdb, only in-frame clones are kept and a portion is missing. Of around 30,000 clones in the sample, roughly 92% were seen once. The source of this sequence is an adult in good health. The sequencing here drew on peripheral blood, taken on day 0 of AZD1222 vaccination. This rearrangement joins TRBV12-5 to TRBJ2-3; D remains ambiguous. CDR3 loop: CASGLVRAQSAQYF. The CDR3 DNA reads TGTGCTAGTGGTTTGGTACGAGCTCAATCGGCGCAGTATTTT.